This T cell receptor (beta chain) was identified during a study of shared clonotypes between healthy human individuals. The donors, all of them Caucasian adults, lived in Nashville, Tennessee. Naive CD45RA+ and memory CD45RA-negative subsets were split from CD4+ cells. Trimming cost V 3 bases and J 9 bases, with 9 bases left between them. There are 12 residues in the CDR3. Germline CDR1 reads LGHNA; CDR2 reads YNFKEQ. Deep was the level at which the assay was run. Original processing methods: In the immunoSEQ data, sequences were junction-only and lacked quality scores, so filtering differed. Some clones are missing from TCRdb's copy, which holds only in-frame ones; the method was immunoSEQ multiplex PCR. Clone size and the V and J calls come from that table; the DNA yielded D and trimming. The data show 2 million to 2.5 million clones, 90% to 95% seen once. This clone was observed a single time.

The sequence was obtained from a man younger than 30 in good health. Some clones in this sample may be carry-over from other donors' samples. V usage is TRBV4-2 and J usage is TRBJ2-1; possible D gene TRBD1, 6 bases. Sample: naive CD4+ T cells from PBMCs. Subset in this sample: CD45RA+ positively selected. The CDR3 sequence: CASSQSRGEQFF. CDR3 bases: TGTGCCAGCAGCCAGTCCAGGGGTGAGCAGTTCTTC.